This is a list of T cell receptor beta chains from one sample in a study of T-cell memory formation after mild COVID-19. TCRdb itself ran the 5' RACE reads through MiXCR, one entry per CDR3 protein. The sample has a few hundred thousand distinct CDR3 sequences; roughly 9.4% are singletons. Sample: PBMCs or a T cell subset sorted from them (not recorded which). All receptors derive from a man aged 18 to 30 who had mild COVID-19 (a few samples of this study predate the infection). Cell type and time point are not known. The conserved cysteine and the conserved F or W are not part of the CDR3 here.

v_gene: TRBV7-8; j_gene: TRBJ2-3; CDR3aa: ASSTADGTVGDTQY
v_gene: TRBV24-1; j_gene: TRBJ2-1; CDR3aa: ATSKSGSSYNEQF
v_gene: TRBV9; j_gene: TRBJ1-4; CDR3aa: ASSASPTERGEKLF
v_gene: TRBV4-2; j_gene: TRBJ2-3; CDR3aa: ASSQVRGPGLAGASKGTDTQY
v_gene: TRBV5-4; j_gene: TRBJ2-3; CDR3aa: ASFLDLQSDTQY
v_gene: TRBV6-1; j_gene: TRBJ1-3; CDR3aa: ASGDAISGNTIY
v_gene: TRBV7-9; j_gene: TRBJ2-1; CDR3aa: ASSPTGGNEQF
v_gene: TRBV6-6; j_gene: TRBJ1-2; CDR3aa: ASRGGLTGHGYT
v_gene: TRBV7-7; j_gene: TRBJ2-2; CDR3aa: ASSLLAGELF
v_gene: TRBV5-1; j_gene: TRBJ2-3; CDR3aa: ASSWDRVTDTQY
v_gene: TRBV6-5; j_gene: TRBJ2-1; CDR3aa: ASSYSRSGGVYNEQF
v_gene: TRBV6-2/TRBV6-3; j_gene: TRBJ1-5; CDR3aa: ASSEGNQPQH
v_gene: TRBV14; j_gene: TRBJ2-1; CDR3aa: ASSPRLGPRDEQF
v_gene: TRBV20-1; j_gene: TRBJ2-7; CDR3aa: SARDGEDPLYEQY
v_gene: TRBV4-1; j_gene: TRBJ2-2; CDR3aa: ASSQWTGDTGELF
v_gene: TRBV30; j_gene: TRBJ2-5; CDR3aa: AWSVPGFKTQY
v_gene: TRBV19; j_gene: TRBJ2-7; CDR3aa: ASGGPYEQY
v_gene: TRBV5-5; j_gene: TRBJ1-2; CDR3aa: ASSLEGGIGYGYT
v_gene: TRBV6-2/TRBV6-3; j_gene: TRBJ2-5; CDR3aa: ATTGLAGIETQY
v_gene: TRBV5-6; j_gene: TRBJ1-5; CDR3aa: ASSSTGLGRQPQH
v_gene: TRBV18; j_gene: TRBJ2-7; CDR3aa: ASSPSGLAGVEQY
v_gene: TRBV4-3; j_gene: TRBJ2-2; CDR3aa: ASSQEQAVRLNTGELF